The 7 T cell receptor beta chains below were found in one sample sequenced in a study of T cell repertoires in cytomegalovirus infection. TCRdb passed the reads through MiXCR, listing each CDR3 protein once. The table has around 310,000 distinct CDR3 sequences, roughly 15% seen once. Sample: PBMCs. Every receptor here comes from a human donor in good health (CMV status not recorded). Some clones in this sample may be carry-over from other donors' samples.

V gene TRBV6-6 combines with J gene TRBJ2-5, with unresolved D. This CDR3 comprises 12 residues. CDR1 MNHNY and CDR2 SVGAGI come from the germline V gene (reference sequence). V was pared by 8 bases and J by 5 bases, with 12 bases between. Here the CDR3 DNA reads TGTGCCAGCCGCTTCATGGGGGAGACCCAGTACTTC. The encoded protein is CASRFMGETQYF.

The J gene is TRBJ1-1, the V gene TRBV19; D perhaps matches TRBD1 (6 bases). The CDR3 runs 15 residues. Germline-derived CDR1 and CDR2 are LNHDA and SQIVND (reference sequence). Trimming removed 5 bases from V and 10 bases from J, with 23 bases in between. The CDR3 DNA reads as TGTGCCAGTAGTTCCCTACGGACAGCCCCACTAACAGCTTTCTTT. This gives the protein CASSSLRTAPLTAFF.

This chain uses TRBV6-6 with TRBJ1-5; maybe TRBD1 (6 bases). Trimming cost V 2 bases and J 5 bases, with 13 bases left between them. This CDR3 is built from 15 residues. Germline assignment: CDR1 MNHNY and CDR2 SVGAGI (reference sequence). In DNA form, the CDR3 reads TGTGCCAGCAGTTACCCGAGCAGGGGCCATCAGCCCCAGCATTTT. Its translation is CASSYPSRGHQPQHF.

This sequence joins TRBV2 and TRBJ1-1, with D tentatively TRBD1 (5 bases). The germline CDR1 and CDR2 sequences are SNHLY and FYNNEI. The length of the CDR3 is 14 residues. The V and J ends lost 3 bases and 0 bases respectively, with 8 bases between them. As DNA, the CDR3 is TGTGCCAGCAGTGAGCTGACAGTGAACACTGAAGCTTTCTTT. Translating gives CASSELTVNTEAFF.

The rearrangement uses TRBV3-1 and TRBJ1-1, with 8 bases that match TRBD1. The CDR3 is 17 residues long. Trimming removed 4 bases from V and 1 base from J; junction bases left unmatched: 11. Germline V gives CDR1 LGHDT, CDR2 YNNKEL (reference sequence). As DNA, the CDR3 is TGTGCCAGCAGCCCTTTCAGGGGGCCGAGCCGGAACACTGAAGCTTTCTTT. Translating gives CASSPFRGPSRNTEAFF.

This clonotype was detected many times. The chain links TRBV7-2 to TRBJ1-2; D may be TRBD1 (5 bases). From germline, CDR1 is SGHTA and CDR2 FQGNSA. V shed 5 bases and J shed 4 bases, with 14 bases lying between them. The CDR3 sequence is 14 residues long. CDR3 DNA sequence: TGTGCCAGCAGCGACCGGGGCAGGCTCTATGGCTACACCTTC. It is translated as CASSDRGRLYGYTF.

This clonotype has ten or more counts. V and J are TRBV7-2 and TRBJ2-7; D may match TRBD1 or TRBD2 (6 bases each). Germline V lookup: CDR1 SGHTA, CDR2 FQGNSA. Trimming left V 3 bases short and J 2 bases short, with 11 bases between. The CDR3 runs 14 residues. CDR3 sequence (DNA): TGTGCCAGCAGCTTGACGGGGGCCGCCTACGAGCAGTACTTC. The encoded protein is CASSLTGAAYEQYF.